One sample yielded the 21 T cell receptor beta chains listed below, sequenced in a study of T cell clones after liver transplantation. Using immunoSEQ multiplex PCR, the repertoire was profiled, and TCRdb retains in-frame clones only, with some absent. The table has nearly 15,000 clones, more than 65% seen once. Material: CD8+ T cells from blood, obtained around 44 months after liver transplant. The receptors stem from a human patient who received a liver transplant. Some T cells may originate from the graft donor.

The chain is built from TRBV7-3 and TRBJ1-1; TRBD1 agrees at 8 bases. The CDR3 length is 14 residues. J was trimmed by 6 bases and V by 1 base; bases with no gene match: 4. Looked up from germline, CDR1 is SGHTA and CDR2 is FQGTGA. The CDR3 sequence is CASSLMQGAAEAFF. The DNA for the CDR3 is TGTGCCAGCAGCTTAATGCAGGGGGCGGCTGAAGCTTTCTTT.

The chain employs TRBV27 and TRBJ2-1; 7 bases agree with TRBD2. The junction had 1 base not matched to a gene; V was cut back by 3 bases and J by 8 bases. Germline CDR1 reads MNHEY; CDR2 reads SMNVEV (reference sequence). CDR3 length equals 12 residues. The DNA of the CDR3 is TGTGCCAGCAGTTTGGGAGGGGATGAGCAGTTCTTC. The encoded protein is CASSLGGDEQFF.

The CDR3 loop is CASSSPAGGVEAFF. CDR3 nucleotide sequence: TGTGCCAGCAGCTCTCCAGCGGGCGGGGTTGAAGCTTTCTTT. The chain combines TRBV7-9 with TRBJ1-1, with unresolved D. CDR3 size: 14 residues. The V gene's germline CDR1 is SEHNR and CDR2 FQNEAQ (reference sequence). V lost 4 bases, J lost 7 bases, and 16 bases lay in between.

The V call is TRBV19, the J call TRBJ1-2; tentative D call: TRBD1 (5 bases). The CDR3 is made up of 13 amino acids. Trimming stripped 5 bases from V and 4 bases from J, with 11 bases between. Germline-derived CDR1 and CDR2 are LNHDA and SQIVND (reference sequence). CDR3: CASSWDGSYGYTF. CDR3 nucleotides: TGTGCCAGTAGTTGGGACGGGTCCTATGGCTACACCTTC.

This clone was detected only a few times. The chain recombines TRBV6-5 with TRBJ2-1, with D unresolved. With 2 bases removed from V and 6 bases from J, the gap between germline ends came to 11 bases. Germline CDR1 and CDR2: MNHEY and SVGAGI. The CDR3 has 14 amino acids. CDR3 in amino acids: CASSYTTGSNEQFF. CDR3 DNA sequence: TGTGCCAGCAGTTACACCACGGGTTCCAATGAGCAGTTCTTC.

V usage is TRBV29-1 and J usage is TRBJ1-2; no firm D call. The V end was cut by 1 base, the J end by 5 bases, with 8 bases between. Germline V gene sequence: CDR1 SQVTM, CDR2 ANQGSEA. The CDR3 loop spans 12 amino acids. The CDR3 reads CSVEGPEYGYTF. CDR3 bases: TGCAGCGTTGAAGGCCCGGAGTATGGCTACACCTTC.

J is TRBJ2-6 and V is TRBV9, with D possibly being TRBD1 (6 bases). This CDR3 is built from 17 residues. V shed 2 bases and J shed 0 bases, with 12 bases lying between them. The germline gives CDR1 SGDLS, CDR2 YYNGEE. The CDR3 DNA reads TGTGCCAGCAGCGTGCGCGACAGGTACTCTGGGGCCAACGTCCTGACTTTC. It is translated as CASSVRDRYSGANVLTF.

The sample holds one count of this clone. The chain is built from TRBV6-5 and TRBJ2-2; the D is unclear. V shed 4 bases and J shed 0 bases, with 9 bases lying between them. The CDR3 spans 15 residues. Looked up from germline, CDR1 is MNHEY and CDR2 is SVGAGI. DNA for the CDR3: TGTGCCAGCAGTTTGGAAGGGACGAACACCGGGGAGCTGTTTTTT. Protein product: CASSLEGTNTGELFF.

V is TRBV9 and J is TRBJ2-7; D gene unclear. CDR1 is SGDLS, CDR2 YYNGEE, per germline. Trimming pared 0 bases from V and 0 bases from J, leaving 7 bases between. CDR3 size: 14 residues. The CDR3 sequence: CASSVEGISYEQYF. DNA of the CDR3: TGTGCCAGCAGCGTAGAAGGGATCTCCTACGAGCAGTACTTC.

The chain joins TRBV7-6 to TRBJ2-7; 9 bases fit TRBD2. Germline CDR1 and CDR2: SGHVS and FNYEAQ. This CDR3 comprises 13 residues. The trim removed 6 bases at V and 3 bases at J, leaving 3 bases unmatched. CDR3 sequence reads: CASSRTSVYEQYF. In DNA form, the CDR3 reads TGTGCCAGCAGTCGGACTAGCGTCTACGAGCAGTACTTC.

This clone is labeled as medium-sized. The rearrangement links TRBV27 to TRBJ2-7, with 12 bases identical to TRBD1. The CDR3 extends over 14 amino acids. J gave up 4 bases and V 3 bases, and 1 base lay outside the gene matches. Germline V gene data show CDR1 as MNHEY and CDR2 as SMNVEV (reference sequence). This CDR3 is CASSLGQGAYEQYF. The CDR3 coding sequence is TGTGCCAGCAGTTTGGGACAGGGGGCGTACGAGCAGTACTTC.

The chain employs TRBV5-8 and TRBJ2-6, with a weak D call TRBD2 (6 bases). CDR1 SGHTS and CDR2 YDEGEE come from the germline V gene. The CDR3 has 19 amino acids. Trimming cost V 1 base and J 0 bases, with 17 bases left between them. CDR3 in amino acids: CASSLRLALGYSGANVLTF. The CDR3 region has the DNA TGTGCCAGCAGCTTGCGGCTAGCGCTAGGCTACTCTGGGGCCAACGTCCTGACTTTC.

This chain links TRBV7-3 with TRBJ2-3; 11 bases align to TRBD2. CDR1 is SGHTA, CDR2 FQGTGA, per germline. This CDR3 region has 19 residues. V lost 3 bases to trimming and J lost 3 bases; unmatched junction nucleotides: 14. Written as DNA, the CDR3 is TGTGCCAGCAGCTTCACTCAGACCACTAGCGGGGGAACTACAGATACGCAGTATTTT. Translation: CASSFTQTTSGGTTDTQYF. Full variable domain (rest looked up from reference TRBV7-3 and TRBJ2-3): GAGVSQTPSNKVTEKGKYVELRCDPISGHTALYWYRQSLGQGPEFLIYFQGTGAADDSGLPNDRFFAVRPEGSVSTLKIQRTERGDSAVYLCASSFTQTTSGGTTDTQYFGPGTRLTVL.

The chain carries TRBV5-1 and TRBJ1-1; D gene uncertain. CDR1 and CDR2 from the germline V gene are SGHRS and YFSETQ. Trimming removed 1 base at V and 3 bases at J, with 7 bases between. CDR3 length: 13 residues. CDR3 region: CASSLNRHTEAFF. The CDR3 coding sequence is TGCGCCAGCAGCTTGAACAGACACACTGAAGCTTTCTTT.

The genes are TRBV10-1 and TRBJ2-1; 11 bases fit TRBD2. Germline lookup yields CDR1 WNHNN and CDR2 SYGVQD (reference sequence). The V gene end was trimmed by 3 bases and the J gene end by 8 bases; junction bases not matched to a gene: 6. There are 15 residues in the CDR3. The chain's CDR3 is CASSELAGVPYEQFF. CDR3 nucleotides: TGCGCCAGCAGTGAACTAGCGGGAGTCCCATATGAGCAGTTCTTC.

The chain links TRBV6-5 to TRBJ2-7; D may match TRBD1 or TRBD2 (5 bases each). Trimming removed 0 bases at V and 7 bases at J, with 10 bases between. The CDR3 has 13 residues. CDR1 MNHEY and CDR2 SVGAGI come from the germline V gene. The CDR3 spells CASSYSEGIEQYF. Here the CDR3 DNA reads TGTGCCAGCAGTTACTCAGAGGGGATAGAGCAGTACTTC.

The J gene is TRBJ2-2, the V gene TRBV10-3; D unresolved. The germline gives CDR1 ENHRY, CDR2 SYGVKD. V was cut by 1 base and J by 0 bases, with 12 bases left in between. The CDR3 covers 17 residues. CDR3 in DNA: TGTGCCATCAGTGAGTTGTCCCCCCGAGCGAACACCGGGGAGCTGTTTTTT. It yields the protein CAISELSPRANTGELFF.

The chain employs TRBV5-1 and TRBJ2-7; 9 nucleotides line up with TRBD1. The V segment lost 0 bases and the J segment 2 bases; nucleotides outside the gene matches: 6. This CDR3 spans 16 amino acids. Germline loops: CDR1 SGHRS, CDR2 YFSETQ. The CDR3 sequence: CASSLERQGEPYEQYF. CDR3 coding DNA: TGCGCCAGCAGCTTGGAAAGACAGGGGGAACCCTACGAGCAGTACTTC.

The chain is built from TRBV27 and TRBJ1-6, with D maybe TRBD1 (5 bases). This CDR3 is built from 15 residues. Trimming pared 3 bases from V and 8 bases from J, leaving 14 bases between. Germline values: CDR1 MNHEY, CDR2 SMNVEV (reference sequence). CDR3 nucleotides: TGTGCCAGCAGTTTTTTCGGGGGGTTCGATTCACCCCTCCACTTT. Amino acids: CASSFFGGFDSPLHF.

The chain joins TRBV19 to TRBJ2-3; 8 positions agree with TRBD2. With V trimmed by 5 bases and J by 2 bases, 6 bases remained unmatched. CDR1 is LNHDA, CDR2 SQIVND, per germline (reference sequence). This CDR3 contains 15 residues. DNA for the CDR3: TGTGCCAGTAGTTTGACTAGCGTTCTCACAGATACGCAGTATTTT. Residues: CASSLTSVLTDTQYF.

The chain joins TRBV6-5 to TRBJ2-7, with TRBD2 identical over 8 bases. This CDR3 region has 13 residues. CDR1 is MNHEY and CDR2 is SVGAGI in the germline V gene. Trimming at V came to 11 bases and at J to 0 bases, leaving 6 bases not matched to a gene. This CDR3 reads CASSGTSSYEQYF. CDR3 in DNA: TGTGCCTCCTCCGGGACTAGCTCCTACGAGCAGTACTTC.